The 30 T cell receptor beta chains in this list originate from one sample, sequenced in a study of blood T cell repertoires in COVID-19. Profiling relied on immunoSEQ multiplex PCR, and the TCRdb table lists in-frame clones only, not all of them. Among approximately 74,000 clones, just under 85% were seen once, and the ten largest hold 36%. The sequenced sample was peripheral blood. All receptors derive from a man aged 70-80 years with acute or convalescent COVID-19.

This chain links TRBV4-3 with TRBJ1-2, with D perhaps matching TRBD1 (6 bases). Germline-derived CDR1 and CDR2 are LGHNA and YSLEER. The CDR3 sequence is 15 residues long. Trimming removed 1 base at V and 2 bases at J, with 11 bases between. The CDR3 sequence: CASSQVAGANYGYTF. CDR3 in DNA: TGCGCCAGCAGCCAAGTAGCAGGGGCAAACTATGGCTACACCTTC.

This clone was found a few times. This chain links TRBV5-1 with TRBJ1-2; D may be TRBD1 (6 bases). The V end was cut by 4 bases, the J end by 6 bases, with 19 bases between. The CDR3 consists of 15 residues. Germline assignment: CDR1 SGHRS and CDR2 YFSETQ. Here the CDR3 reads CASSALSTGSDGYTF. CDR3 DNA sequence: TGCGCCAGCAGCGCATTATCTACAGGGTCGGATGGCTACACCTTC. The full variable domain, with the rest looked up from reference TRBV5-1 and TRBJ1-2, is KAGVTQTPRYLIKTRGQQVTLSCSPISGHRSVSWYQQTPGQGLQFLFEYFSETQRNKGNFPGRFSGRQFSNSRSEMNVSTLELGDSALYLCASSALSTGSDGYTFGSGTRLTVV.

The rearrangement links TRBV6-5 to TRBJ1-2; TRBD1 matches at 7 bases. The CDR3 totals 13 residues. Germline CDR1 reads MNHEY; CDR2 reads SVGAGI. The junction had 5 bases not matched to a gene; V was cut back by 8 bases and J by 2 bases. The CDR3 protein is CASQGGRNYGYTF. The CDR3 DNA sequence: TGTGCCAGCCAGGGGGGACGGAACTATGGCTACACCTTC.

V is TRBV25-1 and J is TRBJ2-2, with a tentative D call TRBD1 (5 bases). Trimming took 4 bases from V and 6 from J, leaving 12 bases between them. Germline V lookup: CDR1 MGHDK, CDR2 SYGVNS. The CDR3 runs 14 residues. The CDR3 loop reads CASSGQGKAGELFF. In nucleotides, the CDR3 is TGTGCCAGCAGTGGGCAGGGCAAGGCCGGGGAGCTGTTTTTT.

The V call is TRBV21-1, the J call TRBJ2-1; the table assigns TRBD2, which was not confirmed against the DNA. TRBV21-1 is flagged as a pseudogene. This CDR3 contains 14 residues. The CDR3 sequence is CASSFGLAGREQFF. CDR3 sequence (DNA): TGTGCCAGCAGCTTCGGACTAGCGGGAAGAGAGCAGTTCTTC.

This chain links TRBV5-8 with TRBJ1-4; 7 bases line up with TRBD1. The CDR3 covers 16 residues. Germline-derived CDR1 and CDR2 are SGHTS and YDEGEE. V shed 4 bases and J 5 bases; nucleotides not matched to a gene: 11. The CDR3 nucleotides read TGTGCCAGCAGCAACTCAATCAGGGGGGCAAATGAAAAACTGTTTTTT. Translating gives CASSNSIRGANEKLFF.

The rearrangement joins TRBV10-2 to TRBJ2-5, with 8 bases matching TRBD2. This CDR3 comprises 15 residues. CDR1 and CDR2 (germline): WSHSY, SAAADI. The junction had 6 bases not matched to a gene; V was cut back by 2 bases and J by 4 bases. The CDR3, as DNA: TGCGCCAGCAGTGAGCGGGCGGGGGGAGGAGAGACCCAGTACTTC. Its protein is CASSERAGGGETQYF.

V and J are TRBV27 and TRBJ1-2, with 8 bases fitting TRBD1. V was pared by 4 bases and J by 5 bases, with 6 bases of the junction left unmatched. The CDR3 is 14 amino acids. The germline CDR1 and CDR2 sequences are MNHEY and SMNVEV (reference sequence). CDR3 sequence reads: CASSSTGVGYGYTF. In DNA, the CDR3 is TGTGCCAGCAGTTCGACAGGGGTAGGGTATGGCTACACCTTC.

CDR3 sequence reads: CATSRDLWTGSGNTIYF. The CDR3, as DNA: TGTGCCACCAGCAGAGATCTTTGGACAGGGTCTGGAAACACCATATATTTT. The V call is TRBV15, the J call TRBJ1-3, with 8 bases aligning to TRBD1. Trimming at V came to 0 bases and at J to 1 base, leaving 5 bases not matched to a gene. The germline gives CDR1 LNHNV, CDR2 YYDKDF (reference sequence). CDR3 length: 17 amino acids.

V gene TRBV7-6 combines with J gene TRBJ2-6; 7 bases align to TRBD1. CDR3 length: 15 amino acids. Germline CDR1 reads SGHVS; CDR2 reads FNYEAQ. V gave up 10 bases and J gave up 2 bases; unmatched junction bases: 8. DNA for the CDR3: TGTGCCACAGGTTTGGGACAGACTGGGGCCAACGTCCTGACTTTC. Its translation is CATGLGQTGANVLTF.

This clone was seen only once. The chain uses TRBV7-3 and TRBJ2-2; 9 nucleotides agree with TRBD2. This CDR3 region has 14 residues. In germline, CDR1 is SGHTA, CDR2 FQGTGA. With 8 bases clipped from V and 5 bases from J, the junction kept 6 bases outside the gene matches. The CDR3 DNA is TGTGCCAGCGGATCGGCGGGAGGGACCGGGGAGCTGTTTTTT. Its protein is CASGSAGGTGELFF. The variable domain in full, completed from reference TRBV7-3 and TRBJ2-2, reads GAGVSQTPSNKVTEKGKYVELRCDPISGHTALYWYRQSLGQGPEFLIYFQGTGAADDSGLPNDRFFAVRPEGSVSTLKIQRTERGDSAVYLCASGSAGGTGELFFGEGSRLTVL.

The chain has TRBV6-6 and TRBJ1-1; D not resolved. The V gene lost 2 bases and the J gene lost 6 bases, with 4 bases spanning the gap. CDR1 and CDR2 from the germline V gene are MNHNY and SVGAGI (reference sequence). The CDR3 length is 11 residues. The CDR3 DNA sequence: TGTGCCAGCAGTTACGAGTCTGAAGCTTTCTTT. Residues: CASSYESEAFF.

This clone was seen once. The chain links TRBV6-1 to TRBJ1-5; 8 positions agree with TRBD1. With 2 bases clipped from V and 6 bases from J, the junction kept 9 bases outside the gene matches. Germline lookup yields CDR1 MNHNS and CDR2 SASEGT. The length of the CDR3 is 16 residues. The CDR3: CASSELARGRSQPQHF. In DNA, the CDR3 is TGTGCCAGCAGTGAACTGGCCAGGGGGCGTAGTCAGCCCCAGCATTTT.

The chain employs TRBV27 and TRBJ1-5; 7 bases are a match to TRBD1. The junction had 8 bases not matched to a gene; V was cut back by 2 bases and J by 4 bases. The CDR3 loop spans 16 amino acids. Germline CDR1 and CDR2: MNHEY and SMNVEV (reference sequence). The chain's CDR3 is CASSLRATGANQPQHF. The DNA for the CDR3 is TGTGCCAGCAGTTTAAGGGCCACAGGGGCAAATCAGCCCCAGCATTTT.

CDR3 bases: TGTGCCAGCAGCTTAGCGCGTCGGGGGGGCGTAGAGACCCAGTACTTC. The encoded protein is CASSLARRGGVETQYF. The chain recombines TRBV7-8 with TRBJ2-5, with 8 bases that match TRBD2. Germline V gene lookup returns CDR1 SGHVS and CDR2 FQNEAQ. The length of the CDR3 is 16 residues. V shed 0 bases, J shed 4 bases, and the junction held 7 bases outside the gene matches.

The V and J genes are TRBV30 and TRBJ2-3; 11 bases line up with TRBD2. J was trimmed by 4 bases and V by 7 bases; bases with no gene match: 10. Germline CDR1 reads GTSNPN; CDR2 reads SVGIG (reference sequence). CDR3 length: 15 amino acids. CDR3 protein: CASRPTSGGSDTQYF. The CDR3 coding sequence is TGTGCCTCCCGGCCAACTAGCGGGGGTTCAGATACGCAGTATTTT.

The chain couples TRBV5-1 to TRBJ2-7, with 12 nucleotides matching TRBD2. Germline-derived CDR1 and CDR2 are SGHRS and YFSETQ. This CDR3 has 15 residues. The J segment lost 3 bases and the V segment lost 5 bases, leaving 6 bases of the junction unmatched. The CDR3 coding sequence is TGCGCCAGCAGACAGGGACTAGCGGGCCTCTACGAGCAGTACTTC. It yields the protein CASRQGLAGLYEQYF.

The genes are TRBV28 and TRBJ1-6, with 8 bases matching TRBD1. CDR3 size: 15 residues. The trim removed 5 bases at V and 4 bases at J, leaving 4 bases unmatched. Germline-derived CDR1 and CDR2 are MDHEN and SYDVKM. CDR3 protein: CASSIQGAYNSPLHF. As DNA, the CDR3 is TGTGCCAGCAGTATCCAGGGGGCATATAATTCACCCCTCCACTTT.

V is TRBV9 and J is TRBJ2-5, with D uncertain. The germline V and J ends were trimmed by 3 bases and 5 bases, with 8 bases remaining between them. Germline V gene sequence: CDR1 SGDLS, CDR2 YYNGEE. The CDR3 sequence is 12 residues long. The CDR3, as DNA: TGTGCCAGCAGCGAAGCGAGCGAGACCCAGTACTTC. This translates into CASSEASETQYF.

The V and J genes are TRBV29-1 and TRBJ2-3; possibly TRBD2 for D (6 bases). The CDR3 totals 14 residues. V lost 7 bases, J lost 0 bases, and 14 bases lay in between. Germline CDR1 and CDR2: SQVTM and ANQGSEA. CDR3 nucleotide sequence: TGCAGCGGAAGGCTAGCGATGAGCACAGATACGCAGTATTTT. As protein: CSGRLAMSTDTQYF.

This chain connects TRBV19 to TRBJ2-2, with 10 bases identical to TRBD2. The ends lost 10 bases at V and 5 bases at J; junction bases unmatched: 10. Germline CDR1 LNHDA, CDR2 SQIVND (reference sequence). The CDR3 totals 15 residues. The CDR3 is CATSISSGGTGELFF. The CDR3 DNA is TGTGCCACCTCGATAAGTAGCGGGGGGACCGGGGAGCTGTTTTTT.

The chain combines TRBV19 with TRBJ1-4; possibly TRBD1 for D (6 bases). Germline V gene lookup returns CDR1 LNHDA and CDR2 SQIVND (reference sequence). V was clipped by 4 bases and J by 8 bases, with 14 bases between them. The CDR3 covers 14 residues. The CDR3 protein is CASSTTGSGEKLFF. The CDR3 region has the DNA TGTGCCAGTAGTACCACAGGGTCCGGCGAAAAACTGTTTTTT.

The chain employs TRBV19 and TRBJ1-5; D possibly corresponds to TRBD1 (5 bases). Germline CDR1 LNHDA, CDR2 SQIVND (reference sequence). V was trimmed by 0 bases and J by 6 bases, leaving 9 bases between them. The CDR3 spans 14 residues. The CDR3 region is CASSIDQGSQPQHF. The CDR3 nucleotides read TGTGCCAGTAGTATAGATCAGGGTAGTCAGCCCCAGCATTTT.

In DNA, the CDR3 is TGTGCCAGCTCACCAGACAGGGATCCCACAGATACGCAGTATTTT. Residues: CASSPDRDPTDTQYF. The J gene is TRBJ2-3, the V gene TRBV18; 7 bases fit TRBD1. Germline V gene data show CDR1 as KGHSH and CDR2 as LQKENI. The CDR3 totals 15 residues. Trimming took 2 bases from V and 2 from J; bases not matched to a gene: 4.

This rearrangement joins TRBV19 to TRBJ2-7; 7 bases are a match to TRBD2. CDR1 LNHDA and CDR2 SQIVND come from the germline V gene (reference sequence). CDR3 length: 15 amino acids. The ends lost 5 bases at V and 2 bases at J; junction bases unmatched: 9. The CDR3 nucleotides are TGTGCCAGTAGTCCTGGGGGAGGGTCGCCCTACGAGCAGTACTTC. Translating gives CASSPGGGSPYEQYF. Full variable domain (remainder filled in from reference TRBV19 and TRBJ2-7): DGGITQSPKYLFRKEGQNVTLSCEQNLNHDAMYWYRQDPGQGLRLIYYSQIVNDFQKGDIAEGYSVSREKKESFPLTVTSAQKNPTAFYLCASSPGGGSPYEQYFGPGTRLTVT.

This clone appeared a single time. The J gene is TRBJ1-1, the V gene TRBV19, with 8 bases lining up with TRBD1. Trimming cost V 4 bases and J 2 bases; bases outside gene matches: 3. Germline CDR1 reads LNHDA; CDR2 reads SQIVND (reference sequence). CDR3 length equals 14 residues. The chain's CDR3 is CASSSRGQNTEAFF. As DNA, the CDR3 is TGTGCCAGTAGTAGCAGGGGGCAAAACACTGAAGCTTTCTTT.

There are a few counts of this clone. This chain connects TRBV2 to TRBJ2-1; 7 bases fit TRBD1. CDR3 length: 15 residues. V was pared by 4 bases and J by 0 bases, with 3 bases of the junction left unmatched. Germline values: CDR1 SNHLY, CDR2 FYNNEI. CDR3 loop: CASSVRGSSYNEQFF. The CDR3 DNA sequence: TGTGCCAGCAGTGTCAGGGGGAGCTCCTACAATGAGCAGTTCTTC.

The V call is TRBV11-2, the J call TRBJ2-2; no definite D call. The CDR3 runs 14 residues. CDR1 and CDR2 from the germline V gene are SGHAT and FQNNGV. Trimming stripped 6 bases from V and 1 base from J, with 9 bases between. CDR3: CASSGLMNTGELFF. The CDR3, as DNA: TGTGCCAGCAGTGGGCTCATGAACACCGGGGAGCTGTTTTTT.

J is TRBJ1-1 and V is TRBV11-2; 8 bases map to TRBD1. The CDR3 contains 14 residues. The J segment lost 6 bases and the V segment lost 2 bases, leaving 5 bases of the junction unmatched. The V gene's germline CDR1 is SGHAT and CDR2 FQNNGV. The chain's CDR3 is CASSLSGGQAEAFF. In DNA, the CDR3 is TGTGCCAGCAGCTTATCGGGGGGACAGGCTGAAGCTTTCTTT.

This clone was seen only a few times. The rearrangement links TRBV19 to TRBJ2-7; TRBD2 agrees at 10 bases. Germline values: CDR1 LNHDA, CDR2 SQIVND (reference sequence). The ends lost 6 bases at V and 6 bases at J; junction bases unmatched: 8. The CDR3 extends over 14 amino acids. CDR3 DNA: TGTGCCAGTAGCCTAGCGGGAGCGGTCGGCGAGCAGTACTTC. Residues: CASSLAGAVGEQYF.